This is a list of T cell receptor beta chains from one sample in a study of T-cell reconstitution after alpha-beta-depleted transplantation in children. Each CDR3 protein gets one entry after TCRdb re-called the PCR reads with MiXCR. The table shows roughly 570,000 distinct CDR3 sequences, with roughly 27% occurring only once. Sample: PBMCs, taken before TCRalphabeta/CD19-depleted stem cell transplant. All receptors come from a boy in the first two years of life with Wiskott-Aldrich syndrome, due to receive a stem cell transplant. Each CDR3 is given with its conserved first and last residue. A D gene is named only where the DNA matches it firmly. Rows give clone size only sometimes, using once, few, many, or a class for an expanded clone.

V	J	size	D	CDR3	DNA
TRBV10-3	TRBJ2-1	NA	NA	CAISDRGDNEQFF	TGTGCCATCAGTGACAGGGGGGACAATGAGCAGTTCTTC
TRBV20-1	TRBJ2-3	few	NA	CSARIAASTDTQYF	TGCAGTGCTAGGATAGCGGCTAGCACAGATACGCAGTATTTT
TRBV5-6	TRBJ2-1	few	TRBD1	CASSTAVRDRSF	TGTGCCAGCAGCACCGCCGTCCGGGACAGGAGTTTC
TRBV5-1	TRBJ2-1	NA	NA	CASSLAQGTYEQFF	TGCGCCAGCAGCTTGGCTCAGGGGACCTATGAGCAGTTCTTC
TRBV19	TRBJ2-5	NA	TRBD2	CASSTASQAGQETQYF	TGTGCCAGTAGTACCGCATCCCAAGCGGGACAAGAGACCCAGTACTTC
TRBV6-5	TRBJ1-5	few	NA	CASSYSNGRQRQPQHF	TGTGCCAGCAGTTACTCGAATGGGCGGCAGCGGCAGCCCCAGCATTTT
TRBV5-1	TRBJ2-1	NA	NA	CASSLAPQSSYNEQFF	TGCGCCAGCAGCTTGGCGCCCCAAAGCTCCTACAATGAGCAGTTCTTC
TRBV28	TRBJ2-6	NA	NA	CASSFRGRPGANVLTF	TGTGCCAGCAGTTTCCGGGGTAGACCTGGGGCCAACGTCCTGACTTTC
TRBV5-5	TRBJ1-1	NA	TRBD1	CASSRGQGIKNTEAFF	TGTGCCAGCAGCCGGGGACAGGGGATCAAGAACACTGAAGCTTTCTTT
TRBV5-1	TRBJ2-5	few	TRBD2	CASSSTTSGGQETQYF	TGCGCCAGCAGCTCCACTACTAGCGGGGGACAAGAGACCCAGTACTTC